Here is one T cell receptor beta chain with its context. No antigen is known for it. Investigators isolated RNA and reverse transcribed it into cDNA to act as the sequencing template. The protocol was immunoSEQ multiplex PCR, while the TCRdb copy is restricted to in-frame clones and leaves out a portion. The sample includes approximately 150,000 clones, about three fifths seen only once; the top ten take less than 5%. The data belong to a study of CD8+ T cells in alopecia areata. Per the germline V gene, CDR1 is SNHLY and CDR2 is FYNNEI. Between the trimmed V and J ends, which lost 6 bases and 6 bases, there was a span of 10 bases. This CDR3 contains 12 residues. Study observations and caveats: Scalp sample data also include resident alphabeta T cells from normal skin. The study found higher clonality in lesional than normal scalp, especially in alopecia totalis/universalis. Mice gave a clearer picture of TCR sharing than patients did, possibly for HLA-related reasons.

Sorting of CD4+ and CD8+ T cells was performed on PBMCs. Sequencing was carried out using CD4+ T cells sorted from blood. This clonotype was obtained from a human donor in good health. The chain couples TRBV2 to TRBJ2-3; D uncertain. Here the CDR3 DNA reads TGTGCCAGCAGATTAATGGCGGATACGCAGTATTTT. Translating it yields CASRLMADTQYF.